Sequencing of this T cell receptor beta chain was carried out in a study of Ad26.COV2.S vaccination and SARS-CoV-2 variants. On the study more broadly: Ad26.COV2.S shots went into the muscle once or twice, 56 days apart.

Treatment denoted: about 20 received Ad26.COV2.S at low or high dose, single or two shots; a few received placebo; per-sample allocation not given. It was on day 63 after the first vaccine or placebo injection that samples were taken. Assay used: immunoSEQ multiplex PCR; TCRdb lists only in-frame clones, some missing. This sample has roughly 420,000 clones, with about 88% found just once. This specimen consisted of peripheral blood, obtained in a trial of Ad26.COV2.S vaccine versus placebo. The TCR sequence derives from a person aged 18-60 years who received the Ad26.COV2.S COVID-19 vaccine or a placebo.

CDR3 amino acids: CASSLGRNYEQYF. CDR3 in DNA: TGTGCCAGCAGCTTAGGACGCAACTACGAGCAGTACTTC. V gene TRBV5-4 combines with J gene TRBJ2-7; no definite D call. CDR1 SGHNT and CDR2 YYREEE come from the germline V gene (reference sequence). The CDR3 totals 13 residues. V was shortened by 2 bases and J by 3 bases, with 9 bases between the two germline ends. The full variable domain, its missing parts supplied by reference TRBV5-4 and TRBJ2-7, is ETGVTQSPTHLIKTRGQQVTLRCSSQSGHNTVSWYQQALGQGPQFIFQYYREEENGRGNFPPRFSGLQFPNYSSELNVNALELDDSALYLCASSLGRNYEQYFGPGTRLTVT.